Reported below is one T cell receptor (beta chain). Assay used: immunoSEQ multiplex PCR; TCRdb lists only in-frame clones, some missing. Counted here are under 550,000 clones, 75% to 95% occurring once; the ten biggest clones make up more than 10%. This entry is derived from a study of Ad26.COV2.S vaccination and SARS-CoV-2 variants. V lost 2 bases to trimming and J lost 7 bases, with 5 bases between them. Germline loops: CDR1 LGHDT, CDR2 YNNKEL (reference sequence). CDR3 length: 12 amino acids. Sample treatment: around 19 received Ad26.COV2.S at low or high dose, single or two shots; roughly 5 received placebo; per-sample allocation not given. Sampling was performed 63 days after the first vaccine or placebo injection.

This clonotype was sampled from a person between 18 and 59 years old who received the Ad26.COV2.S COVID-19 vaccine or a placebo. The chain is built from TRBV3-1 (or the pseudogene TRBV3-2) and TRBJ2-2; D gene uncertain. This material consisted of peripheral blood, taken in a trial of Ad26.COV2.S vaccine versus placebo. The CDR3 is CASSQSDGELFF. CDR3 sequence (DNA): TGTGCCAGCAGCCAATCAGACGGGGAGCTGTTTTTT.